Following are 28 T cell receptor beta chains from one sample sequenced in a study of blood T cell repertoires in COVID-19. Repertoires were generated with immunoSEQ multiplex PCR, while TCRdb's copy carries only in-frame clones and drops some. The profile shows around 130,000 clones, about four fifths of them singletons. Sequenced material: peripheral blood. The receptors were gathered from a human donor in a cohort sampled during active COVID-19.

The rearrangement links TRBV15 to TRBJ2-1; 7 positions agree with TRBD2. The CDR3 has 15 amino acids. V gave up 1 base and J gave up 8 bases; unmatched junction bases: 8. Germline V CDR1 and CDR2: LNHNV, YYDKDF (reference sequence). CDR3 loop: CATSRGSGGKDEQFF. DNA of the CDR3: TGTGCCACCAGCAGAGGTTCGGGGGGTAAGGATGAGCAGTTCTTC.

The chain has TRBV12-3 or TRBV12-4 and TRBJ2-1; the match to TRBD2 covers 7 bases. J lost 9 bases, V lost 1 base, and 3 bases had no gene match. The CDR3 has 13 residues. CDR3 residues: CASSLGTGGEQFF. CDR3 in DNA: TGTGCCAGCAGTTTAGGTACGGGGGGTGAGCAGTTCTTC.

This chain connects TRBV5-1 to TRBJ2-2, with D possibly matching TRBD1 (6 bases). The CDR3 extends over 15 amino acids. CDR1 is SGHRS and CDR2 is YFSETQ in the germline V gene. Between the trimmed V and J ends, which lost 3 bases and 5 bases, there was a span of 14 bases. The CDR3 loop is CASSSEGGSTGELFF. CDR3 bases: TGCGCCAGCAGCTCGGAAGGGGGTAGTACCGGGGAGCTGTTTTTT.

The chain recombines TRBV19 with TRBJ1-5, with D hard to call. Germline CDR1 and CDR2: LNHDA and SQIVND (reference sequence). The length of the CDR3 is 14 residues. V gave up 2 bases and J gave up 3 bases, with 8 bases separating them. DNA of the CDR3: TGTGCCAGTAGTATATCAGGTTTCAATCAGCCCCAGCATTTT. The encoded protein is CASSISGFNQPQHF.

The chain carries TRBV5-1 and TRBJ2-5, with D tentatively TRBD2 (5 bases). The J call is doubtful: the DNA matches TRBJ2-7 better. The CDR3 covers 13 residues. Germline CDR1 SGHRS, CDR2 YFSETQ. In DNA form, the CDR3 reads TGCGCCAGCAGCTTGGCGAGGGAATACGAGCAGTACTTC. This codes for CASSLAREYEQYF.

This clone was seen a single time. The CDR3 nucleotides read TGTGCCAGCAGCCCCATCAGGGGAGCCTTGCACGACTCTGGAAACACCATATATTTT. Its protein is CASSPIRGALHDSGNTIYF. The chain carries TRBV3-1 (or the pseudogene TRBV3-2) and TRBJ1-3, with a tentative D call TRBD1 (6 bases). Trimming pared 4 bases from V and 0 bases from J, leaving 22 bases between. CDR3 size: 19 residues. Per the germline V gene, CDR1 is LGHDT and CDR2 is YNNKEL (reference sequence).

V and J are TRBV5-5 and TRBJ2-2; no reliable D call. The germline V gene has CDR1 SGHKS and CDR2 YYEKEE (reference sequence). The V end was cut by 4 bases, the J end by 3 bases, with 7 bases between. There are 13 residues in the CDR3. CDR3 protein: CASSQEYTGELFF. CDR3 nucleotides: TGTGCCAGCAGCCAGGAATACACCGGGGAGCTGTTTTTT.

V gene TRBV2 combines with J gene TRBJ2-6; a possible D gene is TRBD1 (6 bases). Germline CDR1 is SNHLY and CDR2 is FYNNEI. The CDR3 is made up of 16 amino acids. The V end lost 4 bases, the J end lost 1 base, and 11 bases lay between the germline ends. The CDR3 nucleotides read TGTGCCAGCAGTGGTAAAACAGGGTCTGGGGCCAACGTCCTGACTTTC. Translating it yields CASSGKTGSGANVLTF. The whole variable domain, filled in from reference TRBV2 and TRBJ2-6, reads EPEVTQTPSHQVTQMGQEVILRCVPISNHLYFYWYRQILGQKVEFLVSFYNNEISEKSEIFDDQFSVERPDGSNFTLKIRSTKLEDSAMYFCASSGKTGSGANVLTFGAGSRLTVL.

The sample holds one count of this clone. V gene TRBV14 combines with J gene TRBJ1-2; the match to TRBD1 covers 7 bases. The CDR3 runs to 15 residues. Losses at the gene ends were 3 bases for V and 8 bases for J; bases not matched to a gene: 12. Germline CDR1 SGHDN, CDR2 FVKESK. In DNA, the CDR3 is TGTGCCAGCAGCCAGGACCGACAGGGTTATATGGGCTACACCTTC. It encodes CASSQDRQGYMGYTF.

The chain employs TRBV6-5 and TRBJ2-1; the D gene is possibly TRBD2 (7 bases). V lost 2 bases to trimming and J lost 5 bases, with 10 bases between them. Germline values: CDR1 MNHEY, CDR2 SVGAGI. The CDR3 extends over 14 amino acids. The CDR3 reads CASSYRGGNNEQFF. The CDR3 DNA is TGTGCCAGCAGTTACAGGGGGGGAAACAATGAGCAGTTCTTC.

Note on this clone: Compared with germline, one end of the junction differs, possibly owing to a read error. This sequence joins TRBV2 and TRBJ1-1, with D possibly TRBD1 on 5 matching bases. The CDR3 totals 13 residues. CDR1 and CDR2 (germline): SNHLY, FYNNEI. In DNA form, the CDR3 reads TGTGCCAGCAGAGAAGACAGGAACACTGAAGCTTTCTTT. As protein: CASREDRNTEAFF.

The count of this clone is one. The V gene is TRBV7-2, the J gene TRBJ2-3; 10 positions agree with TRBD2. CDR3 length equals 17 residues. CDR1 SGHTA and CDR2 FQGNSA come from the germline V gene. With V trimmed by 4 bases and J by 2 bases, 9 bases remained unmatched. The CDR3: CASSYSERGGPTDTQYF. The CDR3 bases are TGTGCCAGCAGCTATTCTGAGCGGGGGGGCCCCACAGATACGCAGTATTTT.

The genes are TRBV9 and TRBJ1-1; the match to TRBD1 covers 8 bases. The trim removed 0 bases at V and 5 bases at J, leaving 6 bases unmatched. CDR1 and CDR2 (germline): SGDLS, YYNGEE. The CDR3 length is 15 residues. The CDR3 coding sequence is TGTGCCAGCAGCGTAGTTCAGGGGGCGGATACTGAAGCTTTCTTT. It translates to CASSVVQGADTEAFF.

V usage is TRBV3-1 (or the pseudogene TRBV3-2) and J usage is TRBJ2-1, with D perhaps TRBD2 (6 bases). This CDR3 has 17 residues. Germline assignment: CDR1 LGHDT and CDR2 YNNKEL (reference sequence). V shed 4 bases and J shed 0 bases, with 16 bases lying between them. The DNA of the CDR3 is TGTGCCAGCAGCCCGTCCAGGGACGGGAGCTCCTACAATGAGCAGTTCTTC. Its protein product is CASSPSRDGSSYNEQFF.

V is TRBV5-5 and J is TRBJ2-7; 9 bases fit TRBD1. CDR1 and CDR2 (germline): SGHKS, YYEKEE (reference sequence). This CDR3 comprises 16 residues. V dropped 3 bases and J dropped 6; count of bases not matched to a gene: 13. CDR3 region: CASSSKPPGQGSEQYF. DNA for the CDR3: TGTGCCAGCAGCTCAAAACCCCCGGGACAGGGTTCCGAGCAGTACTTC.

The chain employs TRBV5-5 and TRBJ2-7; tentatively, D is TRBD1 (5 bases). This CDR3 is 15 amino acids long. The germline gives CDR1 SGHKS, CDR2 YYEKEE (reference sequence). The V gene lost 1 base and the J gene lost 2 bases, with 13 bases spanning the gap. The DNA for the CDR3 is TGTGCCAGCAGCTTGTCACCGGACATTGCCTACGAGCAGTACTTC. This sequence encodes CASSLSPDIAYEQYF.

The chain employs TRBV19 and TRBJ2-7, with 7 positions matching TRBD1. From germline, CDR1 is LNHDA and CDR2 SQIVND (reference sequence). V was pared by 4 bases and J by 3 bases, with 6 bases of the junction left unmatched. The CDR3 has 14 residues. This CDR3 reads CASSRQGVGYEQYF. The CDR3 DNA reads as TGTGCCAGTAGTAGACAGGGTGTCGGCTACGAGCAGTACTTC.

V and J are TRBV6-5 and TRBJ2-3; 7 bases line up with TRBD2. Germline lookup yields CDR1 MNHEY and CDR2 SVGAGI. V gave up 1 base and J gave up 2 bases; unmatched junction bases: 6. The CDR3 length is 16 residues. The CDR3 sequence: CASSYCRGRATDTQYF. Here the CDR3 DNA reads TGTGCCAGCAGTTACTGCCGAGGGAGGGCCACAGATACGCAGTATTTT.

The rearrangement joins TRBV3-1 (or the pseudogene TRBV3-2) to TRBJ2-7; 8 bases match TRBD2. CDR3 length: 14 residues. V lost 4 bases to trimming and J lost 2 bases; unmatched junction nucleotides: 4. Germline loops: CDR1 LGHDT, CDR2 YNNKEL (reference sequence). Here the CDR3 DNA reads TGTGCCAGCAGCCCGGGAGGGGGGGCCTACGAGCAGTACTTC. This translates into CASSPGGGAYEQYF.

The table lists this clone with a few counts. V and J are TRBV7-2 and TRBJ1-5, with no clear D. The CDR3 has 15 amino acids. Per the germline V gene, CDR1 is SGHTA and CDR2 is FQGNSA. V was cut by 1 base and J by 4 bases, with 11 bases left in between. CDR3 in amino acids: CASSLVSILNQPQHF. The CDR3, as DNA: TGTGCCAGCAGCTTAGTATCGATACTTAATCAGCCCCAGCATTTT. Full variable domain (remainder filled in from reference TRBV7-2 and TRBJ1-5): GAGVSQSPSNKVTEKGKDVELRCDPISGHTALYWYRQSLGQGLEFLIYFQGNSAPDKSGLPSDRFSAERTGGSVSTLTIQRTQQEDSAVYLCASSLVSILNQPQHFGDGTRLSIL.

The V and J genes are TRBV4-2 and TRBJ2-2, with D perhaps TRBD1 (6 bases). The CDR3 loop spans 15 amino acids. Germline CDR1 reads LGHNA; CDR2 reads YNFKEQ. V dropped 1 base and J dropped 7 bases, with 13 bases sitting between them. Written as DNA, the CDR3 is TGTGCCAGCAGCCAAGTTGGGCAGGGGTTCGGGGAGCTGTTTTTT. Its protein is CASSQVGQGFGELFF.

V is TRBV3-1 (or the pseudogene TRBV3-2) and J is TRBJ1-4; 8 nucleotides align to TRBD1. This CDR3 region has 14 residues. After removal of 4 bases from V and 8 bases from J, the junction contained 6 bases not matched to a gene. Per germline, CDR1 LGHDT and CDR2 YNNKEL (reference sequence). CDR3 amino acids: CASSPYGTGEKLFF. The CDR3 bases are TGTGCCAGCAGCCCTTACGGGACAGGAGAAAAACTGTTTTTT.

The rearrangement uses TRBV4-1 and TRBJ2-3; 14 bases match TRBD2. V was pared by 5 bases and J by 5 bases, with 24 bases of the junction left unmatched. Germline CDR1 MGHRA, CDR2 YSYEKL. The CDR3 totals 22 residues. CDR3 loop: CASSYIASFPGTSGGFVDTQYF. The CDR3 bases are TGCGCCAGCAGCTATATTGCTTCCTTCCCCGGGACTAGCGGGGGATTTGTAGATACGCAGTATTTT.

CDR3 region: CASSLAGGPNEQFF. The CDR3 bases are TGTGCCAGCAGTTTAGCGGGGGGGCCCAATGAGCAGTTCTTC. The chain carries TRBV28 and TRBJ2-1, with TRBD2 matching 9 bases. Trimming at V came to 2 bases and at J to 6 bases, leaving 2 bases not matched to a gene. Germline CDR1 MDHEN, CDR2 SYDVKM. The CDR3 covers 14 residues.

A few counts support this clone. The chain has TRBV9 and TRBJ1-6; TRBD1 matches 8 bases. The CDR3 has 14 amino acids. V shed 3 bases, J shed 8 bases, and the junction held 4 bases outside the gene matches. CDR1 is SGDLS and CDR2 is YYNGEE in the germline V gene. The CDR3 nucleotides are TGTGCCAGCAGCGACACAGGGGGGGATTCACCCCTCCACTTT. This encodes CASSDTGGDSPLHF. The whole variable domain, filled in from reference TRBV9 and TRBJ1-6, reads DSGVTQTPKHLITATGQRVTLRCSPRSGDLSVYWYQQSLDQGLQFLIQYYNGEERAKGNILERFSAQQFPDLHSELNLSSLELGDSALYFCASSDTGGDSPLHFGNGTRLTVT.

The chain employs TRBV19 and TRBJ2-3, with D possibly matching TRBD2 (5 bases). The germline CDR1 and CDR2 sequences are LNHDA and SQIVND (reference sequence). This CDR3 has 15 amino acids. V gave up 6 bases and J gave up 3 bases, with 16 bases separating them. The CDR3 DNA is TGTGCCAGTAGAACCGGACCCGGCGGGACAGATACGCAGTATTTT. Its translation is CASRTGPGGTDTQYF.

The table lists this clone with a count of one. The chain couples TRBV30 to TRBJ1-1; 10 positions agree with TRBD1. The germline gives CDR1 GTSNPN, CDR2 SVGIG (reference sequence). CDR3 length: 12 amino acids. V shed 2 bases and J 14 bases; nucleotides not matched to a gene: 8. CDR3 residues: CAWSPGTGAVFF. The CDR3 DNA is TGTGCCTGGAGTCCCGGGACAGGGGCGGTATTCTTT.

This chain links TRBV11-1 with TRBJ1-2; no clear D. V gave up 3 bases and J gave up 2 bases, with 7 bases separating them. The CDR3 contains 13 residues. Germline CDR1 is SGHAT and CDR2 is FQDESV (reference sequence). The CDR3 reads CASSFAGNYGYTF. CDR3 coding DNA: TGTGCCAGCAGCTTCGCGGGGAACTATGGCTACACCTTC.